This is a list of T cell receptor beta chains from one sample in a study of blood T cell repertoires in COVID-19. Libraries were prepared by immunoSEQ multiplex PCR; TCRdb keeps only in-frame clonotypes and omits some of them. This table has approximately 290,000 clones, 80% to 90% appearing once. The sample comprised PBMCs or T cells enriched from blood (not recorded which). These receptor sequences come from a woman in her 30s who had recovered from COVID-19. Each CDR3 is given with its conserved first and last residue. D genes are given only for firm matches. A clone size is listed for some rows: how often the clone was seen (once, few, many), or a class if it is expanded.

D gene	V gene	J gene	clone size	CDR3 protein	CDR3 DNA
.	TRBV6-4	TRBJ1-2	.	CASSDSAGNYGYTF	TGTGCCAGCAGTGACTCGGCGGGGAACTATGGCTACACCTTC
TRBD2	TRBV10-1	TRBJ2-1	.	CASSETKAGSSYNEQFF	TGCGCCAGCAGTGAAACGAAAGCGGGAAGCTCCTACAATGAGCAGTTCTTC
TRBD1	TRBV10-2	TRBJ1-2	.	CASSVSTGGNYGYTF	TGCGCCAGCAGTGTTTCGACAGGGGGTAACTATGGCTACACCTTC
TRBD1	TRBV12-5	TRBJ2-1	.	CASGLVQGPTYNEQFF	TGTGCTAGTGGTTTGGTACAGGGGCCTACCTACAATGAGCAGTTCTTC
TRBD1	TRBV28	TRBJ1-2	.	CASRTQGMAYGYTF	TGTGCCAGCAGGACACAGGGGATGGCCTATGGCTACACCTTC
TRBD2	TRBV7-9	TRBJ2-5	.	CASSLERREGQRETQYF	TGTGCCAGCAGCTTGGAGAGGCGGGAGGGCCAACGAGAGACCCAGTACTTC
TRBD2	TRBV19	TRBJ2-1	.	CASSPRISGRLAEQFF	TGTGCCAGTAGTCCCCGGATAAGCGGGAGGCTTGCTGAGCAGTTCTTC
.	TRBV7-2	TRBJ2-3	.	CASSGTRDTQYF	TGTGCCAGCAGCGGAACGCGGGATACGCAGTATTTT
.	TRBV18	TRBJ1-1	.	CASSPQQSSNTEAFF	TGTGCCAGCTCACCTCAACAGAGCTCGAACACTGAAGCTTTCTTT
.	TRBV11-2	TRBJ1-1	.	CASSSGLTYEAFF	TGTGCCAGCAGCTCGGGACTAACTTATGAAGCTTTCTTT
.	TRBV19	TRBJ1-2	.	CASRIRDTANYGYTF	TGTGCCAGTAGGATCCGGGACACCGCTAACTATGGCTACACCTTC
TRBD1	TRBV11-2	TRBJ1-2	.	CASSLAGQGAYGYTF	TGTGCCAGCAGCTTAGCAGGACAGGGGGCCTATGGCTACACCTTC
.	TRBV15	TRBJ2-7	.	CATSGHQGINEQYF	TGTGCCACCAGCGGTCATCAGGGGATCAACGAGCAGTACTTC
.	TRBV7-6	TRBJ2-7	.	CASSPLGAAYEQYF	TGTGCCAGCAGCCCCCTGGGAGCTGCTTACGAGCAGTACTTC
TRBD2	TRBV29-1	TRBJ2-3	.	CSVLAGGTGDTQYF	TGCAGCGTCTTAGCGGGCGGGACGGGGGATACGCAGTATTTT
.	TRBV29-1	TRBJ1-1	.	CSVSSVNTEAFF	TGCAGCGTGTCTTCAGTGAACACTGAAGCTTTCTTT
.	TRBV21-1	TRBJ1-1	.	CASSKGAGTGGPDTEAFF	TGTGCCAGCAGCAAAGGGGCCGGGACAGGGGGCCCGGACACTGAAGCTTTCTTT
TRBD1	TRBV7-9	TRBJ1-2	.	CASSLGQGASGYTF	TGTGCCAGCAGCTTAGGGCAGGGGGCGTCCGGCTACACCTTC
TRBD1	TRBV10-3	TRBJ2-1	.	CAISEWDRVRNEQFF	TGTGCCATCAGTGAGTGGGACAGGGTTAGGAATGAGCAGTTCTTC
.	TRBV7-9	TRBJ2-3	.	CASSFGDSLPTDTQYF	TGTGCCAGCAGCTTCGGCGACAGCCTACCCACGGATACGCAGTATTTT
.	TRBV5-1	TRBJ1-1	few	CASSAAPDTEAFF	TGCGCCAGCAGCGCGGCGCCAGACACTGAAGCTTTCTTT
TRBD2	TRBV5-1	TRBJ2-3	.	CASSYGTSGADTQYF	TGCGCCAGCAGCTATGGGACTAGCGGGGCAGATACGCAGTATTTT
TRBD2	TRBV15	TRBJ2-7	.	CATSRTGGTHEQYF	TGTGCCACCAGCCGAACGGGGGGGACCCACGAGCAGTACTTC
.	TRBV27	TRBJ2-7	.	CASSFLGHGYEQYF	TGTGCCAGCAGCTTTTTGGGACACGGCTACGAGCAGTACTTC
.	TRBV11-2	TRBJ2-2	.	CASSHLTSPGELFF	TGTGCCAGCAGCCATCTTACTAGCCCCGGGGAGCTGTTTTTT
TRBD1	TRBV11-2	TRBJ2-7	.	CASGDRLRSYEQYF	TGTGCCAGCGGGGACAGGCTGAGGTCCTACGAGCAGTACTTC
.	TRBV28	TRBJ1-6	few	CASSLFQGSRSNSPLHF	TGTGCCAGCAGTTTATTTCAGGGGAGTAGGAGTAATTCACCCCTCCACTTT
TRBD1	TRBV14	TRBJ1-1	.	CASSQEWDRGPTEAFF	TGTGCCAGCAGCCAAGAGTGGGACAGGGGGCCGACTGAAGCTTTCTTT
TRBD2	TRBV27	TRBJ2-3	.	CASSRSGVGSDTQYF	TGTGCCAGCAGCCGTAGCGGGGTAGGATCAGATACGCAGTATTTT
.	TRBV27	TRBJ1-1	few	CASSWDYRDPTEAFF	TGTGCCAGCAGCTGGGACTACCGGGACCCCACTGAAGCTTTCTTT
TRBD1	TRBV7-8	TRBJ1-3	.	CASSLDRGPGNTIYF	TGTGCCAGCAGCTTAGACAGGGGGCCTGGAAACACCATATATTTT
TRBD2	TRBV12-5	TRBJ2-5	.	CASGLVISGILETQYF	TGTGCTAGTGGTTTGGTTATTAGCGGGATACTTGAGACCCAGTACTTC
.	TRBV6-5	TRBJ1-2	.	CASSLEQGLYGYTF	TGTGCCAGCAGTTTGGAACAGGGTCTCTATGGCTACACCTTC
TRBD1	TRBV19	TRBJ1-1	.	CASRGPGQEHTEAFF	TGTGCCAGTAGAGGACCGGGACAGGAGCACACTGAAGCTTTCTTT
.	TRBV29-1	TRBJ1-2	.	CSGLTGHNYGYTF	TGCAGCGGGCTCACAGGGCATAACTATGGCTACACCTTC
.	TRBV3-1/TRBV3-2	TRBJ1-1	.	CASSPPGGESTEAFF	TGTGCCAGCAGCCCCCCTGGGGGGGAGAGCACTGAAGCTTTCTTT
TRBD1	TRBV10-1	TRBJ1-2	.	CASSDGQGLGYTF	TGCGCCAGCAGCGACGGACAGGGCCTCGGCTACACCTTC
TRBD1	TRBV9	TRBJ2-3	once	CASSVGPGGRDPDTQYF	TGTGCCAGCAGCGTAGGGCCAGGGGGAAGAGACCCAGATACGCAGTATTTT
.	TRBV6-7	TRBJ2-5	.	CASSYNAGTQETQYF	TGTGCCAGCAGTTACAATGCGGGGACCCAAGAGACCCAGTACTTC
.	TRBV6-1	TRBJ2-3	.	CASSEEAGWADTQYF	TGTGCCAGCAGTGAAGAGGCAGGTTGGGCAGATACGCAGTATTTT
.	TRBV28	TRBJ2-1	.	CASSFQLGGGYNEQFF	TGTGCCAGCAGTTTCCAACTGGGGGGAGGCTACAATGAGCAGTTCTTC
TRBD2	TRBV4-2	TRBJ2-3	once	CASSQDWLADVTDTQYF	TGTGCCAGCAGCCAAGATTGGCTAGCGGATGTCACAGATACGCAGTATTTT
.	TRBV3-1/TRBV3-2	TRBJ1-4	.	CASSQAGRTNEKLFF	TGTGCCAGCAGCCAAGCAGGGCGGACTAATGAAAAACTGTTTTTT
.	TRBV11-2	TRBJ1-5	.	CASSLGQDPGEPQHF	TGTGCCAGCAGCTTAGGCCAGGACCCAGGGGAGCCCCAGCATTTT
TRBD2	TRBV7-9	TRBJ2-3	.	CASSLGASGITDTQYF	TGTGCCAGCAGCTTAGGGGCTAGCGGGATCACAGATACGCAGTATTTT
TRBD2	TRBV5-1	TRBJ2-1	.	CASSLGLAELNEQFF	TGCGCCAGCAGCTTGGGACTAGCGGAATTGAATGAGCAGTTCTTC
.	TRBV19	TRBJ1-1	.	CASRTGVTQAFF	TGTGCCAGTAGAACAGGAGTTACGCAAGCTTTCTTT
TRBD1	TRBV19	TRBJ2-7	.	CASSTQGTEFYEQYF	TGTGCCAGTAGTACCCAGGGGACAGAATTTTACGAGCAGTACTTC
TRBD1	TRBV2	TRBJ1-1	.	CASSADRGRTTEAFF	TGTGCCAGCAGTGCGGACAGGGGGAGGACCACTGAAGCTTTCTTT
.	TRBV28	TRBJ1-3	.	CASTEGPGPSSGNTIYF	TGTGCCAGCACCGAAGGTCCAGGCCCGTCCTCTGGAAACACCATATATTTT
.	TRBV19	TRBJ1-2	few	CASRQQASDRVYGYTF	TGTGCCAGTAGGCAACAGGCGTCTGACAGAGTCTATGGCTACACCTTC